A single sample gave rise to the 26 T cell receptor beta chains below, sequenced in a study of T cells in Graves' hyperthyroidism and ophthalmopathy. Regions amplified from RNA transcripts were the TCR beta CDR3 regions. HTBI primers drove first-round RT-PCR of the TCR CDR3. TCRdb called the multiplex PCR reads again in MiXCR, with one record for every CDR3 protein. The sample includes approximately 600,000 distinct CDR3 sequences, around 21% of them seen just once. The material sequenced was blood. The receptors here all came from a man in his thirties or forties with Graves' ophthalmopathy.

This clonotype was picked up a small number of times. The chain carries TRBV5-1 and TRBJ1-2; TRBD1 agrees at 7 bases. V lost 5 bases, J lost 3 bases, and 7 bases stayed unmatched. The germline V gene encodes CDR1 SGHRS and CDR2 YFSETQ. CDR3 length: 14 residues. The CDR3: CASRSGQWYYGYTF. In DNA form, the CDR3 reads TGCGCCAGCAGATCGGGACAGTGGTACTATGGCTACACCTTC.

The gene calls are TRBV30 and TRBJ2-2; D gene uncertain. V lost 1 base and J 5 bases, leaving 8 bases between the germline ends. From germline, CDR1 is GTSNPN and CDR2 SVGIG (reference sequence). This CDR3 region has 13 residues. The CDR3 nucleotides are TGTGCCTGGAGTGCCCGACAAACCGGGGAGCTGTTTTTT. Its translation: CAWSARQTGELFF.

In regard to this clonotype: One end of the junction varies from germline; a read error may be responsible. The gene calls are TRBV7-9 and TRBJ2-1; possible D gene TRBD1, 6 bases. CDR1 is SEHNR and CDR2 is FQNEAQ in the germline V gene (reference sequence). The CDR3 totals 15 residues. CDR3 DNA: TGTGCCAGCAGCTCGAGGTGGACAGTGTACAGTGAGCAGTTCTTC. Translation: CASSSRWTVYSEQFF. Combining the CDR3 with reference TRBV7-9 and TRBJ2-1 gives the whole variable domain DTGVSQNPRHKITKRGQNVTFRCDPISEHNRLYWYRQTLGQGPEFLTYFQNEAQLEKSRLLSDRFSAERPKGSFSTLEIQRTEQGDSAMYLCASSSRWTVYSEQFFGPGTRLTVL.

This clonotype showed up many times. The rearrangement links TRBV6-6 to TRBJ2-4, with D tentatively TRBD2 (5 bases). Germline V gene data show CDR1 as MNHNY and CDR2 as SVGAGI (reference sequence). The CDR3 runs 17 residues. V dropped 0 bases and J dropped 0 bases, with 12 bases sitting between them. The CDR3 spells CASSYSISSLAKNIQYF. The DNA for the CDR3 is TGTGCCAGCAGTTACTCGATTTCTAGCCTAGCCAAAAACATTCAGTACTTC.

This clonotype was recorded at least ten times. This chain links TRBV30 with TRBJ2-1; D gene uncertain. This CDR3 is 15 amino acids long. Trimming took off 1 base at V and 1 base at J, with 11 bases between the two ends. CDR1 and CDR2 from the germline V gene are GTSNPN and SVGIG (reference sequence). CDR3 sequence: CAWSEPTGSYNEQFF. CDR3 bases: TGTGCCTGGAGTGAGCCGACTGGTTCCTACAATGAGCAGTTCTTC.

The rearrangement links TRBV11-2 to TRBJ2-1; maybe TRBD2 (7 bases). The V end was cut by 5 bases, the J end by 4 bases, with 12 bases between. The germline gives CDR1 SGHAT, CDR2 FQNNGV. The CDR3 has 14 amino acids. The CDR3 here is CASSEGGEYNEQFF. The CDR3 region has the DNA TGTGCCAGCAGCGAAGGGGGGGAATACAATGAGCAGTTCTTC.

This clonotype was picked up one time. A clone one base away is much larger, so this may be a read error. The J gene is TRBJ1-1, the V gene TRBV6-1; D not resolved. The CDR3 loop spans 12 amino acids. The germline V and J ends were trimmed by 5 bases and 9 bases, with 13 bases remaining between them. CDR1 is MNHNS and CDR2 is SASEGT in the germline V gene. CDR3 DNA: TGTGCCAGCAGTCCCAATAGAGGTCAAGCTTTCTTT. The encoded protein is CASSPNRGQAFF.

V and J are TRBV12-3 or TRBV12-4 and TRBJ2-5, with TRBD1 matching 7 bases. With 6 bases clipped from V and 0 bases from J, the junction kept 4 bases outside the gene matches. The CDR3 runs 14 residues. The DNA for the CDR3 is TGTGCCAGCAGAGATACAGGGGACCAAGAGACCCAGTACTTC. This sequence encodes CASRDTGDQETQYF.

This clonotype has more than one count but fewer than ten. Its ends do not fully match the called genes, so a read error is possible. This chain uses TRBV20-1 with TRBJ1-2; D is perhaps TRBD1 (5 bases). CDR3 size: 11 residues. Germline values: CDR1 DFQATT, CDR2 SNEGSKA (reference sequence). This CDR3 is CSARGPDMISF. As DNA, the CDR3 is TGCAGTGCTAGAGGGCCGGACATGATCTCCTTC.

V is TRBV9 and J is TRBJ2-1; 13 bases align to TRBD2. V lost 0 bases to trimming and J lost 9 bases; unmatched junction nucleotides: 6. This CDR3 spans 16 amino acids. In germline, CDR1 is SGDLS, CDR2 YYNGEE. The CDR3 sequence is CASSVAGLAGVSEQFF. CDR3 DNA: TGTGCCAGCAGCGTAGCTGGACTAGCGGGAGTTAGTGAGCAGTTCTTC.

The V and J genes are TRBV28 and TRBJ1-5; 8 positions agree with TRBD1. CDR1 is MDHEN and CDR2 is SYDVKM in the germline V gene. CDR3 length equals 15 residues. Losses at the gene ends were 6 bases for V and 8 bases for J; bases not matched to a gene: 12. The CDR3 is CASSEDRAPPKPQHF. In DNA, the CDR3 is TGTGCCAGCAGCGAGGACAGGGCCCCTCCGAAGCCCCAGCATTTT.

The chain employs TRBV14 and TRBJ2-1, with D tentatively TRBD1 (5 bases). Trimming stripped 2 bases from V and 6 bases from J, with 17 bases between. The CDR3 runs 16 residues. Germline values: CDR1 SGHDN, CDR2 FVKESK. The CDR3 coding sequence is TGTGCCAGCAGCCAAAGAACATGGGGCAGAATCAATGAGCAGTTCTTC. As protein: CASSQRTWGRINEQFF. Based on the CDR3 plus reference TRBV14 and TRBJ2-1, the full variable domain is EAGVTQFPSHSVIEKGQTVTLRCDPISGHDNLYWYRRVMGKEIKFLLHFVKESKQDESGMPNNRFLAERTGGTYSTLKVQPAELEDSGVYFCASSQRTWGRINEQFFGPGTRLTVL.

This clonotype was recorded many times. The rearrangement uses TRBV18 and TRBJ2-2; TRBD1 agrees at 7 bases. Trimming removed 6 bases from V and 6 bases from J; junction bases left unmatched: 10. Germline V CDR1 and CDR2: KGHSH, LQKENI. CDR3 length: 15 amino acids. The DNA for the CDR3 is TGTGCCAGCTCGCCAACGGGACAGCGACCCGGGGAGCTGTTTTTT. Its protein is CASSPTGQRPGELFF.

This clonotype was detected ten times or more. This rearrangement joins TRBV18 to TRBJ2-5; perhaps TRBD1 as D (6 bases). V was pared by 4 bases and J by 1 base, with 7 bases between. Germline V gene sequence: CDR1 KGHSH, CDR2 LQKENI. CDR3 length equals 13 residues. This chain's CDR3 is CASSRDIQETQYF. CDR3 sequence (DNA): TGTGCCAGCTCACGGGACATCCAAGAGACCCAGTACTTC.

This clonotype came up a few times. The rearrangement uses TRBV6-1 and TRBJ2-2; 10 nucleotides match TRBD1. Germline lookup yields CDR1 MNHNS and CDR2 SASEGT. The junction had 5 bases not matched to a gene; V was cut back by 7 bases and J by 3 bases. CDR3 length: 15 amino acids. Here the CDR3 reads CASNRDRGDTGELFF. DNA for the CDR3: TGTGCCAGCAACAGGGACAGGGGAGACACCGGGGAGCTGTTTTTT.

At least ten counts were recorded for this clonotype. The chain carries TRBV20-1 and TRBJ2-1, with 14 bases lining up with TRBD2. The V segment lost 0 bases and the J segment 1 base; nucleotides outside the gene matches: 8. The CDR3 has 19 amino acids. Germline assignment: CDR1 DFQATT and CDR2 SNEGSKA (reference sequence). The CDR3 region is CSARDRLAGGRRSYNEQFF. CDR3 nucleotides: TGCAGTGCTAGAGATAGACTAGCGGGAGGGCGGAGGTCCTACAATGAGCAGTTCTTC.

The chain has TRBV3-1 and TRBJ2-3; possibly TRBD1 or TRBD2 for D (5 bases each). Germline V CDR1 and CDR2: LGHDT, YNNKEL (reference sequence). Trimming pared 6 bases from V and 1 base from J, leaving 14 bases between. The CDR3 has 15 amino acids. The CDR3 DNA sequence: TGTGCCAGCAGTTCCGGGACGCTCGGCACAGATACGCAGTATTTT. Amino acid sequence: CASSSGTLGTDTQYF.

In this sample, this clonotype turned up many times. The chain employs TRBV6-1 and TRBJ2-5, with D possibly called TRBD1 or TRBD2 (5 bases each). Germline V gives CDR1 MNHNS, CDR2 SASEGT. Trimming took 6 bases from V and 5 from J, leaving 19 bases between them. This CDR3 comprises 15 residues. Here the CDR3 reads CASSAGTGTIETQYF. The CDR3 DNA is TGTGCCAGCAGCGCCGGGACGGGGACGATCGAGACCCAGTACTTC.

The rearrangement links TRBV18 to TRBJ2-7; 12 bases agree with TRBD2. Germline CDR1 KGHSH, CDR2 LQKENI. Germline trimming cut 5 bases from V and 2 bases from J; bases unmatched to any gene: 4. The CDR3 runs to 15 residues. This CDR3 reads CASSWTSGTPYEQYF. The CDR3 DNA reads TGTGCCAGCTCATGGACTAGCGGGACCCCCTACGAGCAGTACTTC. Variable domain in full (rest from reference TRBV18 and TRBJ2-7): NAGVMQNPRHLVRRRGQEARLRCSPMKGHSHVYWYRQLPEEGLKFMVYLQKENIIDESGMPKERFSAEFPKEGPSILRIQQVVRGDSAAYFCASSWTSGTPYEQYFGPGTRLTVT.

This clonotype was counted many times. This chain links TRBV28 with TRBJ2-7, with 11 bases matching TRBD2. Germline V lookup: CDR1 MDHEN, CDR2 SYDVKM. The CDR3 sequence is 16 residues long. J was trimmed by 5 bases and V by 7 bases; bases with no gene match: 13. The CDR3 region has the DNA TGTGCCAGCATCCCTGGGCTGACTAGCGGGACGAACGAGCAGTACTTC. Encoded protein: CASIPGLTSGTNEQYF.

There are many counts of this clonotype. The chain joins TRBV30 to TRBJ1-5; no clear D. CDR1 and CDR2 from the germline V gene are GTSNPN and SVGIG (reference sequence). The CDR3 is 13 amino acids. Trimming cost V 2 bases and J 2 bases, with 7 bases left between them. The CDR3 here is CAWSRWGNQPQHF. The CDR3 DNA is TGTGCCTGGAGTAGATGGGGCAATCAGCCCCAGCATTTT.

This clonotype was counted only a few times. CDR3 in DNA: TGTGCCAGCAGTGACTACCAGGGGGTCGAGCAGTACTTC. This translates into CASSDYQGVEQYF. The rearrangement links TRBV27 to TRBJ2-7; 7 bases align to TRBD1. The germline gives CDR1 MNHEY, CDR2 SMNVEV (reference sequence). With V trimmed by 5 bases and J by 6 bases, 7 bases remained unmatched. The CDR3 extends over 13 amino acids.

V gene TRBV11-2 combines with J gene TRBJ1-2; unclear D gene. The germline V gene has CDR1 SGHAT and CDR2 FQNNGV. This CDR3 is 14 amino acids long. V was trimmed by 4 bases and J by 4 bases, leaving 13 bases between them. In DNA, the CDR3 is TGTGCCAGCAGCTCACTTCGGCAAGTCTATGGCTACACCTTC. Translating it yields CASSSLRQVYGYTF.

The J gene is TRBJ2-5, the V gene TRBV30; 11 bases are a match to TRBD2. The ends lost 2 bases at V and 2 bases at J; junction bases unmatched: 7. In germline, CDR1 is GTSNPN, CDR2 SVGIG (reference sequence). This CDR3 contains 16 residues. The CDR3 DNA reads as TGTGCCTGGAGTAAACTAGCGGGAGCGAGGCAAGAGACCCAGTACTTC. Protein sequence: CAWSKLAGARQETQYF.

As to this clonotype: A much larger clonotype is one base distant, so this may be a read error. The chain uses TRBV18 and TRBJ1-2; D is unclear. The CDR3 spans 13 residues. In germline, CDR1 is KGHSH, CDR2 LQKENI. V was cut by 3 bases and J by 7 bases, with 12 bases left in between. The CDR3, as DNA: TGTGCCAGCTCACCTGTGAGACGGGCTGGCTACACCTTC. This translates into CASSPVRRAGYTF.

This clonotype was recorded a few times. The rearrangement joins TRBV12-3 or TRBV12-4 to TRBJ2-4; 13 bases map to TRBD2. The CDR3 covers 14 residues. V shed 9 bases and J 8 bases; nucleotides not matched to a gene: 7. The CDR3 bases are TGTGCCAGTCGTGCGGGACTAGCGGGATACATTCAGTACTTC. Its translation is CASRAGLAGYIQYF.